The clone carrying this TCR beta chain was found a few times. The sample belongs to a study of T cell repertoires in ileal Crohn's disease. The data were produced by immunoSEQ multiplex PCR, yet TCRdb's version contains in-frame clones alone and is incomplete. The data hold about 10,000 clones, with 78% observed a single time. The CDR3 covers 15 residues. Germline V gene data show CDR1 as SGHRS and CDR2 as YFSETQ. Trimming cost V 7 bases and J 0 bases, with 17 bases left between them. Documented time point: neoterminal ileum biopsy at postoperative endoscopy, about 6 months after surgery. The sequencing sample was made of ileal tissue. This chain connects TRBV5-1 to TRBJ2-7; possible D gene TRBD1, 5 bases. The receptor's source is an adult with Crohn's disease. In DNA, the CDR3 is TGCGCCAGCGGCATGGGTAGGGGTAGCTCCTACGAGCAGTACTTC. Translation: CASGMGRGSSYEQYF.